Listed here are 29 T cell receptor beta chains from one sample, sequenced in a study of blood T cell repertoires in COVID-19. Using immunoSEQ multiplex PCR, the repertoire was profiled, and TCRdb retains in-frame clones only, with some absent. The data show about 430,000 clones, with about 88% seen just once and around 1.5% held by the top ten. The sample taken for sequencing was PBMCs or T cells enriched from blood (not recorded which). Receptor source: a woman younger than 30 who had been exposed to COVID-19.

This chain joins TRBV6-5 and TRBJ2-5; 12 bases align to TRBD2. Germline lookup yields CDR1 MNHEY and CDR2 SVGAGI. V was clipped by 5 bases and J by 5 bases; unmatched bases: 3. The CDR3 loop spans 14 amino acids. CDR3 coding DNA: TGTGCCAGCAGTCTAGCGGGAGGGTATGAGACCCAGTACTTC. Its translation: CASSLAGGYETQYF.

The V and J genes are TRBV28 and TRBJ1-6; 10 bases fit TRBD1. V lost 7 bases, J lost 9 bases, and 9 bases stayed unmatched. Looked up from germline, CDR1 is MDHEN and CDR2 is SYDVKM. The CDR3 runs 15 residues. The CDR3 reads CASILSRDRGSPLHF. The CDR3 DNA is TGTGCCAGCATCCTTTCGCGGGACAGGGGTTCACCCCTCCACTTT. The whole variable domain, remainder taken from reference TRBV28 and TRBJ1-6, is DVKVTQSSRYLVKRTGEKVFLECVQDMDHENMFWYRQDPGLGLRLIYFSYDVKMKEKGDIPEGYSVSREKKERFSLILESASTNQTSMYLCASILSRDRGSPLHFGNGTRLTVT.

V and J are TRBV4-3 and TRBJ2-1; a possible D gene is TRBD2 (6 bases). The V gene lost 0 bases and the J gene lost 8 bases, with 17 bases spanning the gap. Germline lookup yields CDR1 LGHNA and CDR2 YSLEER. The CDR3 is 16 residues long. The CDR3 spells CASSQESYKGGDEQFF. The CDR3 DNA reads as TGCGCCAGCAGCCAAGAATCTTATAAGGGCGGGGATGAGCAGTTCTTC.

The chain couples TRBV5-5 to TRBJ2-7; 14 nucleotides agree with TRBD2. There are 15 residues in the CDR3. V was pared by 4 bases and J by 4 bases, with 4 bases of the junction left unmatched. CDR1 is SGHKS and CDR2 is YYEKEE in the germline V gene (reference sequence). As DNA, the CDR3 is TGTGCCAGCAGCCCGACTAGCGGGGGGGCATACGAGCAGTACTTC. Translated: CASSPTSGGAYEQYF.

The CDR3 sequence is CASSPQRGSYNEQFF. CDR3 nucleotide sequence: TGTGCCAGCAGCCCTCAGCGGGGATCGTACAATGAGCAGTTCTTC. The chain employs TRBV7-2 and TRBJ2-1, with 7 nucleotides matching TRBD2. Germline trimming cut 5 bases from V and 4 bases from J; bases unmatched to any gene: 8. This CDR3 contains 15 residues. Germline CDR1 SGHTA, CDR2 FQGNSA.

This clone was counted once. J is TRBJ1-1 and V is TRBV5-1, with 8 nucleotides matching TRBD1. The CDR3 loop spans 15 amino acids. Germline assignment: CDR1 SGHRS and CDR2 YFSETQ. With 1 base clipped from V and 7 bases from J, the junction kept 9 bases outside the gene matches. DNA of the CDR3: TGCGCCAGCAGCTTGACGGCAGGGGGCGCGAATGAAGCTTTCTTT. This sequence encodes CASSLTAGGANEAFF.

The chain recombines TRBV28 with TRBJ1-2; the match to TRBD1 covers 8 bases. CDR1 is MDHEN, CDR2 SYDVKM, per germline. The V and J ends lost 1 base and 7 bases, in that order; junction bases with no gene match: 2. This CDR3 is 13 amino acids long. CDR3 nucleotides: TGTGCCAGCAGTTTATCAGGGGGCGGTGGCTACACCTTC. Protein product: CASSLSGGGGYTF.

The chain combines TRBV6-5 with TRBJ1-1, with 9 bases fitting TRBD1. The J segment lost 4 bases and the V segment lost 6 bases, leaving 6 bases of the junction unmatched. Germline CDR1 reads MNHEY; CDR2 reads SVGAGI. The length of the CDR3 is 14 residues. The CDR3 loop reads CASSLDRGGTEAFF. The CDR3 DNA reads as TGTGCCAGCAGCCTTGACAGGGGGGGCACTGAAGCTTTCTTT.

The rearrangement links TRBV13 to TRBJ2-5, with 8 bases matching TRBD2. V lost 3 bases to trimming and J lost 1 base; unmatched junction nucleotides: 7. Germline CDR1 is PRHDT and CDR2 is FYEKMQ (reference sequence). The CDR3 consists of 16 residues. This CDR3 is CASSFPGRGPQETQYF. The CDR3, as DNA: TGTGCCAGCAGCTTTCCCGGGAGGGGCCCCCAAGAGACCCAGTACTTC.

This clone was seen a single time. This chain joins TRBV2 and TRBJ1-4; TRBD1 agrees at 9 bases. Trimming took 7 bases from V and 6 from J; bases not matched to a gene: 6. There are 14 residues in the CDR3. Germline-derived CDR1 and CDR2 are SNHLY and FYNNEI. The DNA for the CDR3 is TGTGCCAGCACCCTACAGGGGGCATATGAAAAACTGTTTTTT. Its protein product is CASTLQGAYEKLFF.

The chain couples TRBV19 to TRBJ1-5, with 7 bases matching TRBD1. Germline-derived CDR1 and CDR2 are LNHDA and SQIVND (reference sequence). The ends lost 0 bases at V and 4 bases at J; junction bases unmatched: 3. This CDR3 has 15 amino acids. CDR3 DNA sequence: TGTGCCAGTAGTATAGATTCGGGACAGAATCAGCCCCAGCATTTT. It yields the protein CASSIDSGQNQPQHF.

V usage is TRBV25-1 and J usage is TRBJ2-1; tentative D call: TRBD1 (6 bases). Per the germline V gene, CDR1 is MGHDK and CDR2 is SYGVNS. The CDR3 has 14 amino acids. V lost 1 base, J lost 7 bases, and 11 bases lay in between. The CDR3 DNA follows: TGTGCCAGCAGTGAATTTTTACAGGGAAATGAGCAGTTCTTC. Translating gives CASSEFLQGNEQFF. The variable domain in full, completed from reference TRBV25-1 and TRBJ2-1, reads EADIYQTPRYLVIGTGKKITLECSQTMGHDKMYWYQQDPGMELHLIHYSYGVNSTEKGDLSSESTVSRIRTEHFPLTLESARPSHTSQYLCASSEFLQGNEQFFGPGTRLTVL.

V gene TRBV18 combines with J gene TRBJ1-2; D remains ambiguous. Germline V gene data show CDR1 as KGHSH and CDR2 as LQKENI. Trimming stripped 0 bases from V and 8 bases from J, with 7 bases between. The CDR3 sequence is 12 residues long. CDR3 sequence: CASSPPGVGYTF. In DNA form, the CDR3 reads TGTGCCAGCTCACCACCGGGCGTCGGCTACACCTTC.

The rearrangement links TRBV27 to TRBJ2-7; tentatively, D is TRBD1 (5 bases). Trimming stripped 3 bases from V and 3 bases from J, with 9 bases between. The CDR3 is 13 amino acids. From germline, CDR1 is MNHEY and CDR2 SMNVEV (reference sequence). This CDR3 reads CASSFMGLYEQYF. The CDR3 bases are TGTGCCAGCAGTTTTATGGGGCTCTACGAGCAGTACTTC.

J is TRBJ2-7 and V is TRBV19, with TRBD1 identical over 7 bases. Germline CDR1 reads LNHDA; CDR2 reads SQIVND (reference sequence). The CDR3 loop spans 16 amino acids. V dropped 5 bases and J dropped 2; count of bases not matched to a gene: 12. CDR3 amino acids: CASSPSTGLGTYEQYF. The CDR3 nucleotides read TGTGCCAGTAGTCCCTCGACAGGGTTGGGAACCTACGAGCAGTACTTC.

V is TRBV7-2 and J is TRBJ1-1; 8 bases match TRBD1. V was clipped by 4 bases and J by 1 base; unmatched bases: 8. The CDR3 loop spans 16 amino acids. Germline V gives CDR1 SGHTA, CDR2 FQGNSA. CDR3 amino acids: CASSSEDRAWNTEAFF. The CDR3 DNA follows: TGTGCCAGCAGCTCCGAGGACAGGGCATGGAACACTGAAGCTTTCTTT. The whole variable domain, filled in from reference TRBV7-2 and TRBJ1-1, reads GAGVSQSPSNKVTEKGKDVELRCDPISGHTALYWYRQSLGQGLEFLIYFQGNSAPDKSGLPSDRFSAERTGGSVSTLTIQRTQQEDSAVYLCASSSEDRAWNTEAFFGQGTRLTVV.

This chain connects TRBV7-2 to TRBJ2-1; D might be TRBD2 (6 bases). The CDR3 runs to 16 residues. CDR1 and CDR2 from the germline V gene are SGHTA and FQGNSA. V gave up 2 bases and J gave up 2 bases, with 13 bases separating them. The CDR3 sequence: CASSLSGDPAYNEQFF. The CDR3 DNA reads as TGTGCCAGCAGCTTATCGGGAGACCCCGCCTACAATGAGCAGTTCTTC.

The chain joins TRBV11-2 to TRBJ1-2; 10 nucleotides line up with TRBD1. The CDR3 consists of 15 residues. Germline V CDR1 and CDR2: SGHAT, FQNNGV. V shed 1 base and J 8 bases; nucleotides not matched to a gene: 7. The CDR3 loop reads CASSLVYRDRGGYTF. The DNA of the CDR3 is TGTGCCAGCAGCTTAGTATACCGGGACAGGGGCGGCTACACCTTC.

The rearrangement uses TRBV2 and TRBJ1-2, with 7 bases lining up with TRBD1. J lost 5 bases, V lost 8 bases, and 8 bases had no gene match. The CDR3 length is 13 residues. From germline, CDR1 is SNHLY and CDR2 FYNNEI. The CDR3 region has the DNA TGTGCCAGCGTGCGGTCAGGGGGATATGGCTACACCTTC. Amino acids: CASVRSGGYGYTF. The entire variable domain, with the rest obtained from reference TRBV2 and TRBJ1-2, is as follows: EPEVTQTPSHQVTQMGQEVILRCVPISNHLYFYWYRQILGQKVEFLVSFYNNEISEKSEIFDDQFSVERPDGSNFTLKIRSTKLEDSAMYFCASVRSGGYGYTFGSGTRLTVV.

About this clone: The same CDR3 is also encoded by other DNA sequences in this sample. The chain has TRBV28 and TRBJ1-2; no reliable D call. Trimming removed 4 bases at V and 2 bases at J, with 5 bases between. The CDR3 spans 12 residues. Germline values: CDR1 MDHEN, CDR2 SYDVKM. The CDR3 loop is CASSSRNYGYTF. The CDR3 nucleotides read TGTGCCAGCAGTTCCCGGAACTATGGCTACACCTTC.

This chain uses TRBV4-1 with TRBJ2-3; 12 bases line up with TRBD2. The V and J ends lost 0 bases and 6 bases, in that order; junction bases with no gene match: 10. This CDR3 has 18 residues. The V gene's germline CDR1 is MGHRA and CDR2 YSYEKL. CDR3 region: CASSQEGGVLAGGDTQYF. The CDR3 nucleotides are TGCGCCAGCAGCCAAGAAGGAGGGGTCCTAGCGGGAGGGGATACGCAGTATTTT.

The V call is TRBV5-1, the J call TRBJ2-7; 9 bases are a match to TRBD1. V lost 3 bases to trimming and J lost 0 bases; unmatched junction nucleotides: 7. From germline, CDR1 is SGHRS and CDR2 YFSETQ. This CDR3 contains 16 residues. Here the CDR3 DNA reads TGCGCCAGCAGCTCCGGGACAGGGTTTAACTCCTACGAGCAGTACTTC. Amino acid sequence: CASSSGTGFNSYEQYF.

The V gene is TRBV7-2, the J gene TRBJ2-7; 9 nucleotides match TRBD2. Germline loops: CDR1 SGHTA, CDR2 FQGNSA. This CDR3 contains 15 residues. With V trimmed by 4 bases and J by 2 bases, 6 bases remained unmatched. The CDR3 is CASSSGLALTYEQYF. The CDR3 coding sequence is TGTGCCAGCAGCTCGGGACTAGCTTTAACCTACGAGCAGTACTTC. The full variable domain, its missing parts supplied by reference TRBV7-2 and TRBJ2-7, is GAGVSQSPSNKVTEKGKDVELRCDPISGHTALYWYRQSLGQGLEFLIYFQGNSAPDKSGLPSDRFSAERTGGSVSTLTIQRTQQEDSAVYLCASSSGLALTYEQYFGPGTRLTVT.

This clone came up a few times. The gene calls are TRBV7-2 and TRBJ2-5; D might be TRBD2 (6 bases). Trimming cost V 2 bases and J 5 bases, with 12 bases left between them. The CDR3 length is 14 residues. CDR1 and CDR2 (germline): SGHTA, FQGNSA. The CDR3 bases are TGTGCCAGCAGCTTACTCGGGGGTCGGGAGACCCAGTACTTC. This encodes CASSLLGGRETQYF.

The table lists this clone with a count of one. The rearrangement joins TRBV7-9 to TRBJ1-1, with a possible D match to TRBD1 (6 bases). The germline V gene has CDR1 SEHNR and CDR2 FQNEAQ (reference sequence). CDR3 length: 15 amino acids. Trimming pared 5 bases from V and 6 bases from J, leaving 19 bases between. CDR3 DNA sequence: TGTGCCAGCAGCGCTCAGGGGACCCTTGGAGCTGAAGCTTTCTTT. Translating gives CASSAQGTLGAEAFF.

This rearrangement joins TRBV28 to TRBJ2-1; 10 positions match TRBD1. The germline gives CDR1 MDHEN, CDR2 SYDVKM. The CDR3 is made up of 16 amino acids. V was clipped by 4 bases and J by 6 bases; unmatched bases: 9. As DNA, the CDR3 is TGTGCCAGCAGTTCCCTTCCGGGACAGGGGATCAATGAGCAGTTCTTC. Amino acid sequence: CASSSLPGQGINEQFF.

V and J are TRBV18 and TRBJ1-6; D possibly corresponds to TRBD1 (6 bases). V lost 3 bases, J lost 7 bases, and 13 bases lay in between. The CDR3 has 15 amino acids. Germline values: CDR1 KGHSH, CDR2 LQKENI. The CDR3 DNA follows: TGTGCCAGCTCACCCTCGGACAGAATGAATTCACCCCTCCACTTT. Translating gives CASSPSDRMNSPLHF. Using reference TRBV18 and TRBJ1-6 for the parts outside the CDR3, the full variable domain is NAGVMQNPRHLVRRRGQEARLRCSPMKGHSHVYWYRQLPEEGLKFMVYLQKENIIDESGMPKERFSAEFPKEGPSILRIQQVVRGDSAAYFCASSPSDRMNSPLHFGNGTRLTVT.

The V gene is TRBV7-9, the J gene TRBJ1-6; maybe TRBD1 (5 bases). Germline CDR1 reads SEHNR; CDR2 reads FQNEAQ (reference sequence). Trimming removed 5 bases at V and 1 base at J, with 12 bases between. The CDR3 is made up of 16 amino acids. The CDR3 DNA reads TGTGCCAGCAGCCAAGCGGGGGATTCCTATAATTCACCCCTCCACTTT. Translated, it gives CASSQAGDSYNSPLHF.

This chain connects TRBV5-1 to TRBJ1-1, with a weak D call TRBD1 (5 bases). Germline V gene lookup returns CDR1 SGHRS and CDR2 YFSETQ. The CDR3 consists of 14 residues. Trimming shortened V by 3 bases and J by 0 bases, and 9 bases separated the two germline ends. The CDR3, as DNA: TGCGCCAGCAGCTGGAGGGGAATGAACACTGAAGCTTTCTTT. Translating it yields CASSWRGMNTEAFF.